Listed here are 8 T cell receptor beta chains from one sample, sequenced in a study of regulatory T cells in long-lasting Graves disease. Library construction for TCR beta used iRepertoire HTBI primers and Arm-PCR of CDR3 regions. TCRdb reprocessed the multiplex PCR reads with MiXCR, giving one entry per CDR3 protein. Of some 430,000 distinct CDR3 sequences listed, 20% to 25% are singletons. Time point noted: persistent/refractory GD, antithyroid drugs over 5 years with positive TRAb. Isolated PBMC RNA provided the starting material for the TCR library. The starting material was peripheral blood mononuclear cells (PBMCs), obtained when the disease was refractory, from a patient treated with antithyroid drugs. The source of these receptors is a female donor with Graves disease.

The chain's CDR3 is CASSPNSDRGQGETQYF. CDR3 sequence (DNA): TGTGCCAGCAGCCCCAACTCGGACAGGGGGCAGGGGGAGACCCAGTACTTC. This chain connects TRBV7-6 to TRBJ2-5; TRBD1 agrees at 11 bases. V lost 5 bases and J lost 5; bases outside the gene matches: 13. The CDR3 contains 17 residues. Germline CDR1 is SGHVS and CDR2 is FNYEAQ.

The gene calls are TRBV20-1 and TRBJ1-2, with unresolved D. The CDR3 is made up of 15 amino acids. Trimming pared 2 bases from V and 0 bases from J, leaving 13 bases between. Germline V CDR1 and CDR2: DFQATT, SNEGSKA (reference sequence). CDR3 sequence: CSARPAGPTNYGYTF. The CDR3 DNA follows: TGCAGTGCTAGACCAGCTGGGCCCACTAACTATGGCTACACCTTC.

This clonotype was seen repeatedly, ten times or more. The chain has TRBV19 and TRBJ2-5; weak D call: TRBD2 (6 bases). The germline V gene has CDR1 LNHDA and CDR2 SQIVND (reference sequence). The CDR3 consists of 14 residues. Trimming removed 3 bases from V and 2 bases from J, with 10 bases in between. CDR3 residues: CASSIGLTQETQYF. DNA of the CDR3: TGTGCCAGTAGTATTGGACTAACTCAAGAGACCCAGTACTTC.

This clonotype appeared a few times. The chain combines TRBV19 with TRBJ1-1; 7 positions agree with TRBD1. Germline CDR1 is LNHDA and CDR2 is SQIVND (reference sequence). The ends lost 3 bases at V and 4 bases at J; junction bases unmatched: 8. The CDR3 extends over 15 amino acids. The CDR3, as DNA: TGTGCCAGTAGTATGGATCAGGGGGTCGGCACTGAAGCTTTCTTT. Amino acids: CASSMDQGVGTEAFF.

The rearrangement links TRBV7-9 to TRBJ1-1, with D tentatively TRBD1 (6 bases). Trimming took 2 bases from V and 7 from J, leaving 14 bases between them. This CDR3 is 14 amino acids long. The germline CDR1 and CDR2 sequences are SEHNR and FQNEAQ (reference sequence). For the CDR3, the DNA is TGTGCCAGCAGCTTACAAGCAGGGGCCGATGAAGCTTTCTTT. It encodes CASSLQAGADEAFF.

This rearrangement joins TRBV12-3 or TRBV12-4 to TRBJ2-1; TRBD1 matches at 10 bases. CDR3 length: 14 residues. Trimming at V came to 8 bases and at J to 5 bases, leaving 6 bases not matched to a gene. The DNA of the CDR3 is TGTGCCAGCCGAACTGGACAGGGGGACAATGAGCAGTTCTTC. It specifies CASRTGQGDNEQFF.

V gene TRBV5-5 combines with J gene TRBJ1-5, with D perhaps TRBD1 (5 bases). V dropped 0 bases and J dropped 1 base, with 11 bases sitting between them. The germline CDR1 and CDR2 sequences are SGHKS and YYEKEE (reference sequence). This CDR3 has 16 amino acids. CDR3 protein: CASSLVGGESNQPQHF. Written as DNA, the CDR3 is TGTGCCAGCAGCTTGGTAGGAGGGGAGAGCAATCAGCCCCAGCATTTT.

As regards this clonotype: Being one base from a much bigger clone, this may be a read error. The chain has TRBV20-1 and TRBJ2-5, with 8 bases that match TRBD2. CDR1 and CDR2 (germline): DFQATT, SNEGSKA (reference sequence). Trimming at V came to 5 bases and at J to 4 bases, leaving 6 bases not matched to a gene. The CDR3 is made up of 13 amino acids. In DNA, the CDR3 is TGCAGTGCTGGGACTAGTGAGGCAGAGACCCAGTACTTC. Its protein product is CSAGTSEAETQYF.